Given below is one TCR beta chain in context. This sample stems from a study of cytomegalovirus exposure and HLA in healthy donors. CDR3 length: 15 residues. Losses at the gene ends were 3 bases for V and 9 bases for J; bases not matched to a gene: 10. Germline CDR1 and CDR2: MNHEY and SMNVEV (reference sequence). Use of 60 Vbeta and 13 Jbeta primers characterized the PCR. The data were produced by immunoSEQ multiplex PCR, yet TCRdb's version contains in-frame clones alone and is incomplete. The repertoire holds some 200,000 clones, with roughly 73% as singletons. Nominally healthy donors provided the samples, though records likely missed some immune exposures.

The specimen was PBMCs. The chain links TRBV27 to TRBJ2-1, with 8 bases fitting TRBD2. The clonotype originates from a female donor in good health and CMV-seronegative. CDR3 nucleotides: TGTGCCAGCAGTTTGGACGGGAGCGGGGGACCTGAGCAGTTCTTC. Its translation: CASSLDGSGGPEQFF.